Listed below are T cell receptor beta chains from one sample, sequenced in a study of cytomegalovirus exposure and HLA in healthy donors. Assay used: immunoSEQ multiplex PCR; TCRdb lists only in-frame clones, some missing. The profile shows 50,000 to 80,000 clones, 90% to 95% of them singletons. The sample comprised PBMCs. The receptors here all came from a woman aged 18-29 years in good health and CMV-seropositive. The CDR3 runs from the conserved cysteine through the conserved F or W. A D gene is named only where the DNA matches it firmly. The size entry is marked missing in some rows and otherwise reads once, few, many or a size class.

NA	TRBV19	TRBJ1-3	NA	TGTGCCAGTAGTATTGAGGGTCAGATCGCTGGAAACACCATATATTTT	CASSIEGQIAGNTIYF
NA	TRBV6-5	TRBJ1-6	TRBD1	TGTGCCAGCAGGTGGACAGGGCGAAATTCACCCCTCCACTTT	CASRWTGRNSPLHF
NA	TRBV28	TRBJ1-2	NA	TGTGCCAGCGTATGGGCGGGAGGCTACACCTTC	CASVWAGGYTF
NA	TRBV19	TRBJ1-2	TRBD1	TGTGCCAGTAGTATAAGGACAGGGGGAAGTTGGAACTATGGCTACACCTTC	CASSIRTGGSWNYGYTF
NA	TRBV5-1	TRBJ1-5	TRBD1	TGCGCCAGCAGCTTGGGACAGGGGGCAGGTCAGCCCCAGCATTTT	CASSLGQGAGQPQHF
NA	TRBV9	TRBJ2-7	TRBD2	TGTGCCAGCAGCGGTAGCGGGGGGGCAAACGAGCAGTACTTC	CASSGSGGANEQYF
NA	TRBV4-3	TRBJ1-4	NA	TGCGCCAGCAGCCAGGGGAGGGACCTTTGGGGAGAAAAACTGTTTTTT	CASSQGRDLWGEKLFF
NA	TRBV5-4	TRBJ2-2	TRBD2	TGTGCCAGCAGCCCACAGCGGGAGTACCCCGGGGAGCTGTTTTTT	CASSPQREYPGELFF
NA	TRBV5-6	TRBJ1-1	TRBD1	TGTGCCAGCAGCCATGGGACAGGCAATGTGAACACTGAAGCTTTCTTT	CASSHGTGNVNTEAFF
NA	TRBV5-6	TRBJ2-1	NA	TGTGCCAGCAGCGGGGACCCAACAGGGTCCTACAATGAGCAGTTCTTC	CASSGDPTGSYNEQFF
once	TRBV5-6	TRBJ2-7	TRBD1	TGTGCCAGCAGCCCGACAGGGAAATTCTACGAGCAGTACTTC	CASSPTGKFYEQYF
once	TRBV7-2	TRBJ2-7	TRBD1	TGTGCCAGCAGCTTAGAGTGGGACAGAGCCTACGAGCAGTACTTC	CASSLEWDRAYEQYF
NA	TRBV5-1	TRBJ2-1	TRBD2	TGCGCCAGCAGCACCACCGGGACTAGCGCCTACAATGAGCAGTTCTTC	CASSTTGTSAYNEQFF
NA	TRBV6-5	TRBJ1-6	NA	TGTGCCAGCAGTTACCGATCGACAGGAGGCTCACCCCTCCACTTT	CASSYRSTGGSPLHF
NA	TRBV30	TRBJ2-1	TRBD2	TGTGCCTGGAGGGGAGGACTAGCGAGATACAATGAGCAGTTCTTC	CAWRGGLARYNEQFF
NA	TRBV4-3	TRBJ2-3	NA	TGCGCCAGCAGCCAAGCCACAGGGAAACCCGGGCAGTATTTT	CASSQATGKPGQYF
NA	TRBV19	TRBJ1-1	NA	TGTGCCAGTAGAGCGACTACGAACACTGAAGCTTTCTTT	CASRATTNTEAFF
NA	TRBV27	TRBJ1-4	TRBD1	TGTGCCAGCAGTTCGGGACAGGGATTTGAAAAACTGTTTTTT	CASSSGQGFEKLFF
NA	TRBV5-1	TRBJ2-6	NA	TGCGCCAGCAGCTCGAGGGGGGCCAACGTCCTGACTTTC	CASSSRGANVLTF
NA	TRBV2	TRBJ2-5	TRBD2	TGTGCCAGCAGTGATCCGTTAGCGGGAGGGTTAGAGACCCAGTACTTC	CASSDPLAGGLETQYF
NA	TRBV27	TRBJ2-5	NA	TGTGCCAGCAGTTCCCGAGGGCTGGAGGAAGAGACCCAGTACTTC	CASSSRGLEEETQYF
NA	TRBV18	TRBJ2-1	NA	TGTGCCAGCTCACCACGTAGCCGACTATCCTACAATGAGCAGTTCTTC	CASSPRSRLSYNEQFF
NA	TRBV27	TRBJ1-1	NA	TGTGCCAGCAGTCGTACAGGGACGGTCGAGACTGAAGCTTTCTTT	CASSRTGTVETEAFF
NA	TRBV6-1	TRBJ1-3	NA	TGTGCCAGCAGTGAGGGACTAAGATCACCTGGAAACACCATATATTTT	CASSEGLRSPGNTIYF
NA	TRBV11-2	TRBJ1-1	TRBD1	TGTGCCAGCATAGGACAGGGGGTCTTCGAAGCTTTCTTT	CASIGQGVFEAFF
NA	TRBV19	TRBJ1-3	TRBD1	TGTGCCAGCAGCGGACAGGGCTCTTCTGGAAACACCATATATTTT	CASSGQGSSGNTIYF